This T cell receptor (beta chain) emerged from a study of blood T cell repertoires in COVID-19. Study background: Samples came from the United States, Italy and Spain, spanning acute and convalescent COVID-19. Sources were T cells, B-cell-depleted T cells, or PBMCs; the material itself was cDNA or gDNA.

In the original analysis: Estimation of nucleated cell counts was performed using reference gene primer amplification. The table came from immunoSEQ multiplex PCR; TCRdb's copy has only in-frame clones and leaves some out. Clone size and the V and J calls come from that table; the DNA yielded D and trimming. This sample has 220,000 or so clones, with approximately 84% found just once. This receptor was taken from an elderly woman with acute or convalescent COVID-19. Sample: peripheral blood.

CDR3 DNA sequence: TGTGCCAGCAGCGTCATCGTAAAGCACACCGGGGAGCTGTTTTTT. It is translated as CASSVIVKHTGELFF. The chain recombines TRBV5-5 with TRBJ2-2; no clear D gene. CDR3 length: 15 residues. CDR1 and CDR2 (germline): SGHKS, YYEKEE (reference sequence). The V gene lost 4 bases and the J gene lost 3 bases, with 13 bases spanning the gap.